The next 21 T cell receptor beta chains were all read from a single sample in a study of regulatory T cells in long-lasting Graves disease. Described time point: persistent/refractory GD, antithyroid drugs over 5 years with positive TRAb. Preparation of the TCR library used RNA extracted from PBMCs. Assembly of TCR beta libraries relied on iRepertoire HTBI primers together with Arm-PCR of CDR3 regions. MiXCR, applied by TCRdb to the multiplex PCR reads, yields one record per CDR3 protein. The sample has 350,000 to 450,000 distinct CDR3 sequences; around a fifth are singletons. The material was peripheral blood mononuclear cells (PBMCs), obtained when the disease was refractory, from a patient treated with antithyroid drugs. The receptors shown here come from a female donor with Graves disease.

V is TRBV15 and J is TRBJ2-7; D may be TRBD2 (5 bases). The V gene lost 0 bases and the J gene lost 7 bases, with 16 bases spanning the gap. Germline CDR1 and CDR2: LNHNV and YYDKDF (reference sequence). CDR3 size: 15 residues. This CDR3 reads CATSRDSSGSGEQYF. The CDR3 region has the DNA TGTGCCACCAGCAGAGATAGCAGTGGGTCGGGGGAGCAGTACTTC.

V gene TRBV11-1 combines with J gene TRBJ2-7; 12 bases are shared with TRBD2. The CDR3 is 15 amino acids. The V gene end was trimmed by 1 base and the J gene end by 8 bases; junction bases not matched to a gene: 6. Per germline, CDR1 SGHAT and CDR2 FQDESV (reference sequence). The CDR3 DNA follows: TGTGCCAGCAGCTTAGGGTCTAGCGGGAGGGCCCAGCAGTACTTC. This translates into CASSLGSSGRAQQYF.

V usage is TRBV6-1 and J usage is TRBJ2-7; 10 bases are a match to TRBD1. The CDR3 has 14 amino acids. V gave up 6 bases and J gave up 4 bases; unmatched junction bases: 6. Germline V CDR1 and CDR2: MNHNS, SASEGT. DNA for the CDR3: TGTGCCAGCAGACTCGACAGGGGGCAATACGAGCAGTACTTC. It yields the protein CASRLDRGQYEQYF.

There are many counts of this clonotype. J is TRBJ2-5 and V is TRBV7-9, with D hard to call. The CDR3 extends over 16 amino acids. V lost 1 base to trimming and J lost 5 bases, with 17 bases between them. CDR1 and CDR2 from the germline V gene are SEHNR and FQNEAQ (reference sequence). The CDR3 coding sequence is TGTGCCAGCAGCTTAGACCGGTCGCGAAATCGGGAGACCCAGTACTTC. Translation: CASSLDRSRNRETQYF.

The chain joins TRBV7-6 to TRBJ1-6; D is undetermined. Trimming took 5 bases from V and 8 from J, leaving 13 bases between them. The CDR3 is 14 amino acids. CDR1 is SGHVS and CDR2 is FNYEAQ in the germline V gene. The CDR3 here is CASSPRRVDSPLHF. In DNA form, the CDR3 reads TGTGCCAGCAGCCCCCGACGCGTAGATTCACCCCTCCACTTT.

This clonotype was observed at least ten times. The rearrangement uses TRBV10-3 and TRBJ2-5; TRBD2 matches at 12 bases. The germline V gene has CDR1 ENHRY and CDR2 SYGVKD. Losses at the gene ends were 7 bases for V and 5 bases for J; bases not matched to a gene: 5. This CDR3 is built from 14 residues. This chain's CDR3 is CAIKKTSGSETQYF. Here the CDR3 DNA reads TGTGCCATCAAGAAGACTAGCGGGAGTGAGACCCAGTACTTC.

There are a few counts of this clonotype. Lacking the conserved final phenylalanine or tryptophan, this CDR3 likely reflects a read error. This sequence joins TRBV10-3 and TRBJ2-5; no reliable D call. Per the germline V gene, CDR1 is ENHRY and CDR2 is SYGVKD. The CDR3 runs 13 residues. V shed 3 bases and J shed 2 bases, with 7 bases lying between them. CDR3 nucleotide sequence: TGTGCCATCAGTGACGTGGGACAAGAGACCCAGTACCTC. Encoded protein: CAISDVGQETQYL.

The CDR3 region is CASSLAVSSGREAGANVLTF. CDR3 DNA: TGCGCCAGCAGCTTGGCCGTATCTAGCGGGAGGGAAGCTGGGGCCAACGTCCTGACTTTC. The chain combines TRBV5-1 with TRBJ2-6; 12 positions agree with TRBD2. The V gene end was trimmed by 0 bases and the J gene end by 2 bases; junction bases not matched to a gene: 9. Germline CDR1 SGHRS, CDR2 YFSETQ. The CDR3 loop spans 20 amino acids.

This clonotype was found a few times. The genes are TRBV3-1 and TRBJ1-4; D perhaps matches TRBD1 (5 bases). Trimming removed 2 bases at V and 5 bases at J, with 24 bases between. Germline loops: CDR1 LGHDT, CDR2 YNNKEL (reference sequence). The CDR3 has 19 residues. The CDR3 sequence: CASSQRIIRARAPNEKLFF. The DNA of the CDR3 is TGTGCCAGCAGCCAAAGAATTATCAGGGCAAGGGCCCCCAATGAAAAACTGTTTTTT.

The gene calls are TRBV29-1 and TRBJ2-7; D remains unclear. V lost 3 bases and J 3 bases, leaving 9 bases between the germline ends. Germline lookup yields CDR1 SQVTM and CDR2 ANQGSEA. The CDR3 is 12 amino acids. The CDR3: CSVERTGYEQYF. The CDR3 DNA is TGCAGCGTTGAGAGGACGGGCTACGAGCAGTACTTC.

The sample holds many counts of this clonotype. The chain is built from TRBV6-1 and TRBJ2-7, with 8 bases aligning to TRBD1. V dropped 8 bases and J dropped 3; count of bases not matched to a gene: 6. Germline V lookup: CDR1 MNHNS, CDR2 SASEGT. There are 13 residues in the CDR3. CDR3 nucleotide sequence: TGTGCCAGCCGGGACAGGTGGATCTACGAGCAGTACTTC. This encodes CASRDRWIYEQYF.

This clonotype came up a few times. V is TRBV14 and J is TRBJ1-1; D gene uncertain. The CDR3 sequence is 14 residues long. Germline CDR1 and CDR2: SGHDN and FVKESK. Trimming left V 4 bases short and J 4 bases short, with 13 bases between. CDR3 coding DNA: TGTGCCAGCAGCCCAACTCGGGCGGTCACTGAAGCTTTCTTT. It specifies CASSPTRAVTEAFF.

Ten or more counts support this clonotype. The chain has TRBV3-1 and TRBJ2-7, with TRBD2 as a possible D gene (5 bases). Trimming cost V 4 bases and J 2 bases, with 15 bases left between them. This CDR3 comprises 15 residues. CDR1 is LGHDT, CDR2 YNNKEL, per germline (reference sequence). DNA for the CDR3: TGTGCCAGCAGCCCCCAAGTCGGGGTGGCCTACGAGCAGTACTTC. Translating gives CASSPQVGVAYEQYF.

CDR3 nucleotide sequence: TGCAGCGTTGAGGAGGGCAATCAGCCCCAGCATTTT. It is translated as CSVEEGNQPQHF. The genes are TRBV29-1 and TRBJ1-5; D unclear. This CDR3 comprises 12 residues. V was clipped by 3 bases and J by 2 bases, with 5 bases between them. CDR1 and CDR2 from the germline V gene are SQVTM and ANQGSEA.

Note on this clonotype: The junction differs from germline at one of its ends, possibly a read error. J is TRBJ1-5 and V is TRBV12-3 or TRBV12-4; D is uncertain. CDR3 length: 15 residues. For the CDR3, the DNA is TGTGCCCGCAGTTTATCCGGGTCAGTTAATCAGCCCCAGCATTTT. Translation: CARSLSGSVNQPQHF.

Notes on this clonotype: This may be a read error: a much more frequent sequence differs by one nucleotide. V usage is TRBV5-1 and J usage is TRBJ2-7, with D unresolved. V dropped 4 bases and J dropped 7 bases, with 12 bases sitting between them. Germline CDR1 is SGHRS and CDR2 is YFSETQ. The CDR3 extends over 12 amino acids. CDR3 sequence: CASSHDLGEQYF. In DNA form, the CDR3 reads TGCGCCAGCAGCCACGACCTGGGTGAGCAGTACTTC.

The chain couples TRBV15 to TRBJ2-5; 8 nucleotides align to TRBD2. V lost 0 bases to trimming and J lost 1 base; unmatched junction nucleotides: 13. The CDR3 has 19 amino acids. CDR1 is LNHNV and CDR2 is YYDKDF in the germline V gene (reference sequence). CDR3 region: CATSREGGSLAVGQETQYF. For the CDR3, the DNA is TGTGCCACCAGCAGAGAGGGGGGGTCACTAGCGGTGGGCCAAGAGACCCAGTACTTC. The whole variable domain, remainder taken from reference TRBV15 and TRBJ2-5, is DAMVIQNPRYQVTQFGKPVTLSCSQTLNHNVMYWYQQKSSQAPKLLFHYYDKDFNNEADTPDNFQSRRPNTSFCFLDIRSPGLGDTAMYLCATSREGGSLAVGQETQYFGPGTRLLVL.

This rearrangement joins TRBV27 to TRBJ2-1, with D possibly matching TRBD2 (6 bases). V lost 8 bases and J lost 6, with 11 bases in between. Looked up from germline, CDR1 is MNHEY and CDR2 is SMNVEV (reference sequence). The CDR3 loop spans 12 amino acids. This chain's CDR3 is CASGVTSNEQFF. CDR3 DNA: TGTGCCAGCGGTGTGACTAGCAATGAGCAGTTCTTC.

The rearrangement links TRBV5-1 to TRBJ1-3; D is uncertain. Germline lookup yields CDR1 SGHRS and CDR2 YFSETQ. CDR3 length: 16 amino acids. Trimming stripped 1 base from V and 0 bases from J, with 11 bases between. The CDR3 spells CASSLQATISGNTIYF. In nucleotides, the CDR3 is TGCGCCAGCAGCTTGCAGGCCACCATCTCTGGAAACACCATATATTTT.

This clonotype came up many times. The V and J genes are TRBV20-1 and TRBJ2-7; D may be TRBD1 or TRBD2 (5 bases each). V was trimmed by 7 bases and J by 0 bases, leaving 16 bases between them. Germline CDR1 reads DFQATT; CDR2 reads SNEGSKA (reference sequence). The length of the CDR3 is 14 residues. CDR3 nucleotides: TGCAGTGTTCCGGGACGGCGCAGCTCCTACGAGCAGTACTTC. Translating gives CSVPGRRSSYEQYF.

This clonotype showed up many times. This sequence joins TRBV28 and TRBJ1-5, with D uncertain. V was trimmed by 3 bases and J by 4 bases, leaving 10 bases between them. Germline assignment: CDR1 MDHEN and CDR2 SYDVKM. This CDR3 is 14 amino acids long. The CDR3 DNA sequence: TGTGCCAGCAGTTTCCCCGACCGAAATCAGCCCCAGCATTTT. As protein: CASSFPDRNQPQHF.